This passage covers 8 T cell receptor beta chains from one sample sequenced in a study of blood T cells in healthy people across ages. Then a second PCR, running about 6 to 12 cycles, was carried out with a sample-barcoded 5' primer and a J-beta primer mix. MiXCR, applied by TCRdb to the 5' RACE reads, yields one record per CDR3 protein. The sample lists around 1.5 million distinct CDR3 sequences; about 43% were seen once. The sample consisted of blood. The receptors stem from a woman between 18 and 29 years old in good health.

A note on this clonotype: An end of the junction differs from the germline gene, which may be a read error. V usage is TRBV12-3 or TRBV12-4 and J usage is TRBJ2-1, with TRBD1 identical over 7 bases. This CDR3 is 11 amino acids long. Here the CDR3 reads CASSDDRVRFF. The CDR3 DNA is TGCGCCAGCAGCGATGACAGGGTGCGGTTCTTC.

The CDR3 loop reads CSARGGTSVRYNEQFF. As DNA, the CDR3 is TGCAGTGCTAGGGGGGGTACTAGCGTCCGTTACAATGAGCAGTTCTTC. The chain employs TRBV20-1 and TRBJ2-1, with 7 bases identical to TRBD2. The CDR3 is 16 amino acids. V shed 3 bases, J shed 4 bases, and the junction held 12 bases outside the gene matches. Germline V gene lookup returns CDR1 DFQATT and CDR2 SNEGSKA (reference sequence).

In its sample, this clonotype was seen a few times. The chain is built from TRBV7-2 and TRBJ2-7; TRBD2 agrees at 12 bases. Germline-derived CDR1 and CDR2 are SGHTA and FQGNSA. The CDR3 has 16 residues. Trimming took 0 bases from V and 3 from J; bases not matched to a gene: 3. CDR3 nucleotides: TGTGCCAGCAGCTTAGCGACTAGCGGGAGATTCTACGAGCAGTACTTC. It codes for CASSLATSGRFYEQYF.

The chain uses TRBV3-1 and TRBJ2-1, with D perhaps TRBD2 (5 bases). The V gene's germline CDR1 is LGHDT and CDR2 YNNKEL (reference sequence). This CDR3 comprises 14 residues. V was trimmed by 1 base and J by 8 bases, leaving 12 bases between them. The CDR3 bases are TGTGCCAGCAGCCAAGGCGGTACTAGGGATGAGCAGTTCTTC. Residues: CASSQGGTRDEQFF.

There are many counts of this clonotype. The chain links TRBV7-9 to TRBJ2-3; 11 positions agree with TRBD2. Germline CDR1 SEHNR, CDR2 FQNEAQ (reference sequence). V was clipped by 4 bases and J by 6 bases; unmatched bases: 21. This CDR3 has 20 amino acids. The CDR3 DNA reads TGTGCCAGCAGCTCTCGGATAGCGGGAGGGCCGTCGTATACATCGGATACGCAGTATTTT. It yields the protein CASSSRIAGGPSYTSDTQYF.

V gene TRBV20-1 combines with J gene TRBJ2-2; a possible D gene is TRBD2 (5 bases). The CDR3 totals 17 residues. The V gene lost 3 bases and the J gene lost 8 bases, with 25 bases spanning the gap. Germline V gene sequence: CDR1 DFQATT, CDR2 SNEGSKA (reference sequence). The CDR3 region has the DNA TGCAGTGCTAGCCCCTTCGGGAAGGGCTACCGGGGAGGGGAGCTGTTTTTT. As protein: CSASPFGKGYRGGELFF.

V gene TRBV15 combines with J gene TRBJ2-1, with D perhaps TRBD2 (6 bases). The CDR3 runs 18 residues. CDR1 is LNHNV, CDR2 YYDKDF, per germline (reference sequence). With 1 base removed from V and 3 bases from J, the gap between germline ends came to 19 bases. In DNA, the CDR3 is TGTGCCACCAGCAGAGGGTGGACACTGGGCGGGAACTACAATGAGCAGTTCTTC. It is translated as CATSRGWTLGGNYNEQFF.

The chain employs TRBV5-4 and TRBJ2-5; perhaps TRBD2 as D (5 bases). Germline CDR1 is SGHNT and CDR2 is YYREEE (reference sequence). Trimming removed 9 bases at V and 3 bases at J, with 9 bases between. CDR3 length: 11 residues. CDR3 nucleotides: TGTGCCACCGGACTGGAAGAGACCCAGTACTTC. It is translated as CATGLEETQYF.